The 29 T cell receptor beta chains in this list originate from one sample, sequenced in a study of cytomegalovirus exposure and HLA in healthy donors. 13 Jbeta primers and 60 Vbeta primers were used for the PCR. Sequencing used immunoSEQ multiplex PCR; TCRdb keeps in-frame clones, though not all of them. Counted here are some 130,000 clones, 70% to 85% occurring once; the ten biggest clones make up more than 4%. The sequenced material came from PBMCs. The receptors derive from a male donor in good health and CMV-seropositive.

This CDR3 reads CAWGTGANSGNTIYF. The CDR3 bases are TGTGCCTGGGGCACAGGGGCCAACTCTGGAAACACCATATATTTT. V and J are TRBV30 and TRBJ1-3, with 7 bases identical to TRBD1. The CDR3 contains 15 residues. Germline V gene data show CDR1 as GTSNPN and CDR2 as SVGIG (reference sequence). J was trimmed by 0 bases and V by 5 bases; bases with no gene match: 7. Full variable domain (missing parts from reference TRBV30 and TRBJ1-3): SQTIHQWPATLVQPVGSPLSLECTVEGTSNPNLYWYRQAAGRGLQLLFYSVGIGQISSEVPQNLSASRPQDRQFILSSKKLLLSDSGFYLCAWGTGANSGNTIYFGEGSWLTVV.

This clone has more than one count but fewer than ten. This rearrangement joins TRBV6-6 to TRBJ2-2; 9 bases line up with TRBD1. The germline V gene has CDR1 MNHNY and CDR2 SVGAGI (reference sequence). This CDR3 is built from 15 residues. The trim removed 6 bases at V and 6 bases at J, leaving 8 bases unmatched. In nucleotides, the CDR3 is TGTGCCAGCAGCCCCGGGACAGGGATGGCCGGGGAGCTGTTTTTT. Protein product: CASSPGTGMAGELFF.

The rearrangement uses TRBV6-5 and TRBJ2-7; 8 nucleotides agree with TRBD2. The CDR3 is 11 amino acids. V shed 5 bases and J 7 bases; nucleotides not matched to a gene: 1. Germline values: CDR1 MNHEY, CDR2 SVGAGI. The CDR3 DNA sequence: TGTGCCAGCAGTACGGGGGGGGAGCAGTACTTC. Residues: CASSTGGEQYF.

This clone occurred a few times. The chain has TRBV19 and TRBJ1-2; D perhaps matches TRBD1 (6 bases). The CDR3 covers 15 residues. Germline V gene lookup returns CDR1 LNHDA and CDR2 SQIVND (reference sequence). V shed 6 bases and J shed 7 bases, with 21 bases lying between them. The CDR3 coding sequence is TGTGCCAGTAGCCCAAGGGGGAACCCTACTGCTGGCTACACCTTC. This codes for CASSPRGNPTAGYTF.

This chain links TRBV10-2 with TRBJ1-6; possible D gene TRBD1, 6 bases. The CDR3 consists of 13 residues. The V end lost 3 bases, the J end lost 10 bases, and 10 bases lay between the germline ends. Germline V gene data show CDR1 as WSHSY and CDR2 as SAAADI. CDR3 bases: TGCGCCAGCAGTGACAGGGGTGGGTCACCCCTCCACTTT. It codes for CASSDRGGSPLHF.

The rearrangement uses TRBV21-1 and TRBJ2-7; the D call of TRBD1 is as the table states it, not checked on the DNA. TRBV21-1 is designated a pseudogene. This CDR3 has 16 amino acids. This chain's CDR3 is CASKALRDRESYEQYF. The CDR3 DNA reads TGTGCCAGCAAGGCCCTCCGGGACAGGGAGTCTTACGAGCAGTACTTC.

The CDR3, as DNA: TGTGCCAGCAGCCTGGGACAGGGGAGCACTGAAGCTTTCTTT. Its translation is CASSLGQGSTEAFF. The chain combines TRBV28 with TRBJ1-1; TRBD1 matches at 10 bases. The ends lost 6 bases at V and 4 bases at J; junction bases unmatched: 5. Germline V CDR1 and CDR2: MDHEN, SYDVKM. CDR3 length: 14 residues. Supplemented by reference TRBV28 and TRBJ1-1, the full variable domain reads DVKVTQSSRYLVKRTGEKVFLECVQDMDHENMFWYRQDPGLGLRLIYFSYDVKMKEKGDIPEGYSVSREKKERFSLILESASTNQTSMYLCASSLGQGSTEAFFGQGTRLTVV.

The CDR3 nucleotides are TGTGCCAGCAGTTCCCTAGCGGTTAGCACAGATACGCAGTATTTT. This codes for CASSSLAVSTDTQYF. This sequence joins TRBV2 and TRBJ2-3; 7 bases agree with TRBD2. Trimming cost V 5 bases and J 0 bases; bases outside gene matches: 5. This CDR3 is built from 15 residues. CDR1 and CDR2 (germline): SNHLY, FYNNEI.

V is TRBV10-1 and J is TRBJ2-5, with a possible D match to TRBD1 (5 bases). The V end lost 0 bases, the J end lost 3 bases, and 8 bases lay between the germline ends. Germline V gene lookup returns CDR1 WNHNN and CDR2 SYGVQD (reference sequence). This CDR3 spans 14 amino acids. CDR3 nucleotide sequence: TGCGCCAGCAGTGAGTCGACCAGGGAAGAGACCCAGTACTTC. Amino acids: CASSESTREETQYF.

The CDR3 spells CASSPLKGQGVLQHF. CDR3 coding DNA: TGTGCCAGCTCACCACTTAAGGGACAGGGGGTCCTTCAGCATTTT. The chain combines TRBV18 with TRBJ1-5; TRBD1 agrees at 11 bases. The CDR3 sequence is 15 residues long. From germline, CDR1 is KGHSH and CDR2 LQKENI. With 1 base clipped from V and 13 bases from J, the junction kept 9 bases outside the gene matches.

The chain uses TRBV7-9 and TRBJ1-4, with a weak D call TRBD1 (5 bases). The CDR3 consists of 15 residues. Trimming removed 1 base at V and 7 bases at J, with 13 bases between. Per germline, CDR1 SEHNR and CDR2 FQNEAQ (reference sequence). In DNA form, the CDR3 reads TGTGCCAGCAGCTTAGAGGGGACTTCGGCTGAAAAACTGTTTTTT. Encoded protein: CASSLEGTSAEKLFF.

The J gene is TRBJ1-2, the V gene TRBV7-9; 12 positions match TRBD1. Germline loops: CDR1 SEHNR, CDR2 FQNEAQ (reference sequence). V gave up 5 bases and J gave up 2 bases; unmatched junction bases: 3. The length of the CDR3 is 15 residues. The CDR3 DNA sequence: TGTGCCAGCAGCCCGGGACAGGGGGCGAACTATGGCTACACCTTC. This translates into CASSPGQGANYGYTF.

V is TRBV6-1 and J is TRBJ2-7, with 10 bases fitting TRBD1. CDR1 and CDR2 from the germline V gene are MNHNS and SASEGT. The CDR3 contains 19 residues. V gave up 4 bases and J gave up 1 base; unmatched junction bases: 16. The CDR3, as DNA: TGTGCCAGCAGTGCGAATGGGGACCCGGGACAGGGGCCTTCCTACGAGCAGTACTTC. Its protein is CASSANGDPGQGPSYEQYF.

The chain combines TRBV7-2 with TRBJ2-7, with 7 positions matching TRBD1. J was trimmed by 2 bases and V by 2 bases; bases with no gene match: 6. In germline, CDR1 is SGHTA, CDR2 FQGNSA. There are 15 residues in the CDR3. Here the CDR3 DNA reads TGTGCCAGCAGCTTAAGTGGGACAGAAACCTACGAGCAGTACTTC. Protein: CASSLSGTETYEQYF.

The rearrangement uses TRBV7-8 and TRBJ2-7, with 7 bases aligning to TRBD1. The CDR3 is 15 amino acids. Trimming took 1 base from V and 3 from J; bases not matched to a gene: 6. CDR1 is SGHVS, CDR2 FQNEAQ, per germline. CDR3 coding DNA: TGTGCCAGCAGCTTAGGCTTGGGGACAGTCTACGAGCAGTACTTC. It translates to CASSLGLGTVYEQYF.

The CDR3 coding sequence is TGTAAACCGGGACTAGACTTCCATGAGCAGTTCTTC. Protein sequence: CKPGLDFHEQFF. This rearrangement joins TRBV21-1 to TRBJ2-1; TRBD2, the D gene given by the table, was not confirmed from the DNA. TRBV21-1 is a documented pseudogene. CDR3 length equals 12 residues.

The chain links TRBV27 to TRBJ2-1, with 7 bases identical to TRBD2. Trimming at V came to 2 bases and at J to 6 bases, leaving 4 bases not matched to a gene. Germline lookup yields CDR1 MNHEY and CDR2 SMNVEV (reference sequence). The CDR3 sequence is 14 residues long. The CDR3 loop is CASSLAGVGNEQFF. In nucleotides, the CDR3 is TGTGCCAGCAGTTTAGCGGGAGTGGGCAATGAGCAGTTCTTC.

The chain recombines TRBV2 with TRBJ1-2; perhaps TRBD1 as D (5 bases). Germline V gene data show CDR1 as SNHLY and CDR2 as FYNNEI. The germline V and J ends were trimmed by 6 bases and 8 bases, with 10 bases remaining between them. The CDR3 is made up of 11 amino acids. In nucleotides, the CDR3 is TGTGCCAGCAGCAGGGTAACGGGCTACACCTTC. It translates to CASSRVTGYTF.

The chain carries TRBV19 and TRBJ1-5; 9 bases are a match to TRBD1. The CDR3 runs 15 residues. V shed 5 bases and J 7 bases; nucleotides not matched to a gene: 9. Germline V gene lookup returns CDR1 LNHDA and CDR2 SQIVND (reference sequence). CDR3 in amino acids: CASSFGQGIGQPQHF. CDR3 DNA: TGTGCCAGTAGTTTCGGACAGGGGATAGGACAGCCCCAGCATTTT.

The chain combines TRBV28 with TRBJ2-1, with TRBD1 identical over 7 bases. The CDR3 sequence is 12 residues long. Trimming took 2 bases from V and 14 from J; bases not matched to a gene: 6. Germline lookup yields CDR1 MDHEN and CDR2 SYDVKM. The CDR3 is CASSLTAGGEFF. CDR3 DNA sequence: TGTGCCAGCAGTTTAACCGCAGGGGGTGAGTTCTTC.

The chain combines TRBV30 with TRBJ1-1; tentative D call: TRBD1 (5 bases). CDR1 and CDR2 from the germline V gene are GTSNPN and SVGIG (reference sequence). This CDR3 is built from 12 residues. Between the trimmed V and J ends, which lost 8 bases and 8 bases, there was a span of 18 bases. In nucleotides, the CDR3 is TGTGCCAGCTTATTCCCGCAGGGAGAAGCTTTCTTT. It translates to CASLFPQGEAFF.

The rearrangement links TRBV28 to TRBJ1-2; the D gene is possibly TRBD1 (5 bases). This CDR3 is 13 amino acids long. Per germline, CDR1 MDHEN and CDR2 SYDVKM. The ends were cut back, 3 bases at V and 5 bases at J, with 10 bases in the middle. The CDR3 here is CASSFRGGYGYTF. The CDR3 nucleotides are TGTGCCAGCAGTTTTCGGGGGGGGTATGGCTACACCTTC.

This sequence joins TRBV7-9 and TRBJ2-7; TRBD2 agrees at 7 bases. Germline values: CDR1 SEHNR, CDR2 FQNEAQ (reference sequence). The length of the CDR3 is 15 residues. The trim removed 3 bases at V and 2 bases at J, leaving 7 bases unmatched. CDR3 in DNA: TGTGCCAGCAGCTTCGGGACTATTCCCCCCTACGAGCAGTACTTC. Translated, it gives CASSFGTIPPYEQYF.

The chain carries TRBV6-1 and TRBJ2-7; D is undetermined. CDR3 length: 16 residues. V was trimmed by 4 bases and J by 1 base, leaving 17 bases between them. The germline V gene has CDR1 MNHNS and CDR2 SASEGT. For the CDR3, the DNA is TGTGCCAGCAGTGGCCTCTGGGCTGGGCTTTCCTACGAGCAGTACTTC. It translates to CASSGLWAGLSYEQYF.

The chain links TRBV28 to TRBJ2-5, with D possibly TRBD2 on 5 matching bases. The CDR3 runs 13 residues. Germline V lookup: CDR1 MDHEN, CDR2 SYDVKM. V lost 4 bases and J 2 bases, leaving 8 bases between the germline ends. The CDR3 DNA sequence: TGTGCCAGCAGTTCCGGCGGGCAAGAGACCCAGTACTTC. Translating it yields CASSSGGQETQYF.

This chain joins TRBV5-6 and TRBJ2-4, with D possibly being TRBD2 (6 bases). Germline V CDR1 and CDR2: SGHDT, YYEEEE. With 1 base removed from V and 5 bases from J, the gap between germline ends came to 10 bases. The CDR3 covers 14 residues. As DNA, the CDR3 is TGTGCCAGCAGCTTGCCCCCGGGGGAAAACATTCAGTACTTC. Amino acids: CASSLPPGENIQYF.

V and J are TRBV5-6 and TRBJ2-2, with TRBD1 matching over 7 bases. Germline V gene data show CDR1 as SGHDT and CDR2 as YYEEEE. V was clipped by 3 bases and J by 3 bases; unmatched bases: 5. This CDR3 contains 15 residues. CDR3 loop: CASSWPGTDTGELFF. CDR3 nucleotide sequence: TGTGCCAGCAGCTGGCCCGGGACAGACACCGGGGAGCTGTTTTTT.

This clone was detected once. The chain employs TRBV19 and TRBJ2-1, with TRBD1 as a possible D gene (5 bases). This CDR3 is built from 13 residues. Germline-derived CDR1 and CDR2 are LNHDA and SQIVND (reference sequence). Trimming cost V 7 bases and J 8 bases, with 15 bases left between them. The CDR3: CASMGRVSHEQFF. CDR3 sequence (DNA): TGTGCCAGTATGGGCAGGGTCTCCCATGAGCAGTTCTTC.

A note on this clone: The germline gene is not matched at one end of the junction; a read error may be the cause. This chain connects TRBV7-2 to TRBJ2-4; perhaps TRBD2 as D (6 bases). Per the germline V gene, CDR1 is SGHTA and CDR2 is FQGNSA. The CDR3 covers 17 residues. CDR3 loop: CASSLESGGVAKNSQYF. The CDR3 nucleotides are TGTGCCAGCAGCTTAGAAAGTGGCGGGGTAGCCAAAAACAGTCAGTACTTC. Filled out from reference TRBV7-2 and TRBJ2-4, the complete variable domain reads GAGVSQSPSNKVTEKGKDVELRCDPISGHTALYWYRQSLGQGLEFLIYFQGNSAPDKSGLPSDRFSAERTGGSVSTLTIQRTQQEDSAVYLCASSLESGGVAKNSQYFGAGTRLSVL.